This T cell receptor beta chain appears in the sequencing data of a study of cytomegalovirus exposure and HLA in healthy donors (dated by TCRdb to 2016 to 2017). With regard to the full study: A later analysis indicated that the 120 or so validation repertoires were generated on the platform also employed for the roughly 720 repertoires of the first cohort. The study was designed to test whether signatures of past pathogen exposure could be identified by cataloging public T cell receptors. Along with the roughly 670-subject first cohort, a separate validation cohort of over a hundred different subjects was used. High-throughput TCR immunosequencing, statistical association of individual TCRs with disease status, and machine learning were combined to predict cytomegalovirus infection status. On the study overall, not on this receptor specifically: All 120 repertoires were used to score co-occurrence in the validation cohort in a later analysis, because that analysis had no HLA typing for the cohort. In a later analysis, TCRs clustered in the first cohort were found to also tend to co-occur in the roughly 110 validation repertoires, with 85% to 95% of cluster scores above 0. The classifier was reported to diagnose cytomegalovirus status with high specificity and sensitivity in both the original and validation cohorts. In vitro tests confirmed that a few of the cytomegalovirus-associated TCR beta chains recognize cytomegalovirus antigens. The study listed approximately 150 TCR beta chains as associated with cytomegalovirus. Across donors, most TCR sequences were observed very rarely, whereas some public TCRs were present in many individuals. The authors suggested that the approach could potentially be generalized to other disease states and immunological phenotypes.

The donors were included in the validation cohort of over a hundred subjects, a group kept apart from the roughly 730-subject first cohort. Inclusive of the bounding cysteine and phenylalanine, the CDR3 is 16 residues long. Kept here is only the CDR3 DNA, which spans 48 bases and is read in frame from base 1. V is cut back by 6 bases and J by 2 bases, with 6 bases in the junction unmatched. Taken from the germline V gene, the CDR1 and CDR2 loops are SNHLY and FYNNEI. The method was the immunoSEQ multiplex PCR assay. The authors' pipeline ran thus. A statistical classification framework was built for diagnosing cytomegalovirus status from the catalog of TCR beta chain sequences. What TCRdb holds here is the immuneACCESS table cut down to in-frame rearrangements. Part of the clones is not present; checked against another copy, under half of the missing clones reflect an unresolved V gene, and the others are unexplained. V and J calls and clone size are as listed in that table; D and trimming were resolved from the DNA. In this sample the table shows fewer than 120,000 clones, approximately 89% of which occur a single time. The ten largest make up 1.5% to 2% of the sample.

With regard to this clone: The clone's antigen remains unknown. Base qualities are not recorded, but no much larger clone differs from it by a single base.

This receptor was identified in a woman between 18 and 29 years old in good health and CMV-seronegative. The sequence links TRBV2 to TRBJ2-3; 12 of the junction bases match TRBD2. The sample taken for sequencing was PBMCs. The CDR3 in this case is CASSALAGGPTDTQYF. At the DNA level, the sequence is TGTGCCAGCAGCGCCCTAGCGGGAGGGCCCACAGATACGCAGTATTTT. The CDR3 plus the reference TRBV2 and TRBJ2-3 genes for the other parts give the full variable domain: EPEVTQTPSHQVTQMGQEVILRCVPISNHLYFYWYRQILGQKVEFLVSFYNNEISEKSEIFDDQFSVERPDGSNFTLKIRSTKLEDSAMYFCASSALAGGPTDTQYFGPGTRLTVL.